This TCR beta chain was identified in a study of shared clonotypes between healthy human individuals (dated by TCRdb to about 2020). About the investigation overall: A few men and two women, aged 18 to 49 years, made up the cohort. Per donor, three plates each were used for CD4 naive and CD4 memory, two for CD8 naive, and one for CD8 memory. The study deeply sequenced blood TCR repertoires of five healthy adults to estimate repertoire size and the extent of clonotype sharing between individuals. To increase sequencing depth and limit assay-specific biases, TCR repertoire library preparation and sequencing were carried out by different laboratories using diverse techniques. Per donor, leukapheresis produced somewhere between about 0.94 and 9 billion PBMCs. Beyond this particular receptor, the publication reports: Rarefaction of sorted-subset datasets indicated incomplete sequencing despite the large sequencing depth. Pairwise subsampling led to the expectation that sequencing depth would affect the degree of clonotype sharing among donors. Because the study included only a small number of donors, the genetic and exposure-history diversity represented was limited. Sampling was restricted to blood, and TCR repertoires in tissues likely differ from the TCR repertoires found in blood. Clonotypes shared by all four sorted-subset donors showed higher generation probabilities than non-shared clonotypes. Sharing across a few donors was observed for approximately 4.6% of naive CD4, less than 4% of naive CD8, over 2% of memory CD4, and roughly 0.4% of memory CD8 clonotypes. Larger estimated clonotype richness was generally found for naive subsets than for memory subsets.

On this clone: Its antigen specificity is not known. Nothing much larger sits one base from this clone, and base qualities are not available.

CD8 naive samples were obtained by positive selection for CCR7 among CD45RO-negative cells, yielding a CD45RA+CCR7+ population from which TemRA cells were excluded. Donors were healthy HIV-negative adults with no recently reported acute infections or vaccinations. Every donor was a Caucasian adult living in Nashville, Tennessee, USA. Blood was obtained by leukapheresis, after which PBMCs were separated by Ficoll-Histopaque density gradient centrifugation and cryopreserved in liquid nitrogen vapor phase. Purity and quantity of every magnetically sorted T cell population were checked by analytical flow cytometry. From each sorted fraction, genomic DNA was isolated and quantified by UV absorbance on a Nanodrop 2000c. TCR CDR3 regions were amplified from genomic DNA by multiplex PCR using the deep immunoSEQ assay. For each cell subset, the extracted genomic DNA was distributed evenly across all wells of several immunoSEQ 96-well plates, and each plate served as one replicate. For sorted subsets, roughly 190 ng of genomic DNA, equivalent to 30,000 or so T cell genomes, went into each replicate PCR. The purified libraries were quantified using a Qubit 3.0 fluorometer, sized with a Bioanalyzer 2100, and then quantified again using the KAPA Library Quantification kit. A separate single-read 150-cycle Illumina NextSeq 550 flow cell was used to sequence each immunoSEQ 96-well plate. The authors' analysis ran thus. Because only junctional sequences without quality scores were contained in the immunoSEQ output, filtering matching that applied to full-length reads could not be performed. To assign V/J genes and CDR3, sequences were annotated against IMGT germline references using PyIR, a Python wrapper for IgBLAST v1.9. Reads were filtered out if the reads had weak V/J assignments (E-value above 1e-6), no CDR3, stop codons, out-of-frame junctions, or ambiguous translated residues. V3J clonotypes were defined as sequences sharing the same inferred V gene, J gene, and CDR3 amino acid sequence. Percentage overlap between repertoires was calculated by dividing the number of shared unique clonotypes by the size of the smaller repertoire. Richness of each repertoire was evaluated using RTK rarefaction, the Chao1 estimator, and Recon v2.1 estimates of unobserved clonotypes. For all TCRbeta clonotypes obtained by the gDNA method from four donors, generation probabilities were computed with OLGA. The table comes from immuneACCESS by way of TCRdb, which keeps in-frame sequences with V and J called. Part of the clones is missing from these tables; in studies checked, under half for an unresolved V gene and the rest for unknown reasons. V and J calls and clone size follow that table, whereas D and trimming were derived from the DNA. Counted in this sample were 550,000 to 750,000 clones; about 90% of them appeared once. Together, the top ten hold approximately 22% of the sample.

The CDR3 numbers 14 residues from cysteine through phenylalanine. Only CDR3 DNA remains: 42 bases, in frame from the first base. V trim: 2 bases; J trim: 3 bases; unmatched bases: 3. For CDR1 and CDR2, the germline V gene (reference sequence) lists SEHNR and FQNEAQ. The source material was naive CD8+ T cells sorted from blood. This specimen's cell subset or site label, interpreted: CD45RA+CCR7+. This TCR was sampled from a man aged 25 to 40 in good health. The chain uses TRBV7-9 and TRBJ2-7, and 8 junction bases match TRBD1. The bases read TGTGCCAGCAGCTTACAGGGGGCGCGCTACGAGCAGTACTTC. Translation gives CASSLQGARYEQYF.